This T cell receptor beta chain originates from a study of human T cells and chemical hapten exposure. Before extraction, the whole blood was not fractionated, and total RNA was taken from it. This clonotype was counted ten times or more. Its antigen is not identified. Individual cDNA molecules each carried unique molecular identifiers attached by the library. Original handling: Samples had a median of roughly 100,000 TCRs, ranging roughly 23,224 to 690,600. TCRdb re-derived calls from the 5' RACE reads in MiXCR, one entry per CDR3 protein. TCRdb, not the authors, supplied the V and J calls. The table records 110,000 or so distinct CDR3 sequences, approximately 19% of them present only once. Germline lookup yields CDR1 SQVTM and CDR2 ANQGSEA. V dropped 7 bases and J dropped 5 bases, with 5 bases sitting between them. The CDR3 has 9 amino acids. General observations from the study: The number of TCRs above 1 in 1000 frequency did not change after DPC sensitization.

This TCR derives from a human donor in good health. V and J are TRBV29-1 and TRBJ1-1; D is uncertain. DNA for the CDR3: TGCAGCGGATCAACTGAAGCTTTCTTT. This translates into CSGSTEAFF.